This paragraph reports one TCR beta chain. The CDR3 is 16 amino acids. Trimming left V 5 bases short and J 3 bases short, with 20 bases between. CDR1 is SEHNR and CDR2 is FQNEAQ in the germline V gene (reference sequence). Those who participated ranged in age from about 18 to 89 years and resided in roughly 26 US areas. In the 2 weeks before study entry, exposed participants met a COVID-19 case, which was PCR-confirmed or clinician-diagnosed. This record belongs to a study of blood T cell repertoires in COVID-19. Study overall: PBMCs, B-cell-depleted T cells, or T cells provided the cDNA or gDNA that made up the material.

Assay used: immunoSEQ multiplex PCR; TCRdb lists only in-frame clones, some missing. The table lists about 220,000 clones, roughly 89% of them singletons. Sequenced input: PBMCs or T cells enriched from blood (not recorded which). This chain joins TRBV7-9 and TRBJ2-7; D gene uncertain. The receptor was isolated from a man aged 25-40 years who had been exposed to COVID-19. The CDR3 loop is CASSGKDITDIYEQYF. Here the CDR3 DNA reads TGTGCCAGCAGCGGCAAAGACATAACCGACATCTACGAGCAGTACTTC.